One and the same sample provided the 28 T cell receptor beta chains below, sequenced in a study of CD8 T cells in Susac syndrome. cDNA came from around 0.5 to 1 ug RNA primed by random hexamers. TCRdb redid the calling of the immunoSEQ multiplex PCR reads with MiXCR, one entry per CDR3 protein. The sample lists roughly 150,000 distinct CDR3 sequences, approximately 96% occurring once. Sequenced material: CD8+ T cells from PBMCs. These receptors were collected from a human donor with multiple sclerosis.

The chain carries TRBV14 and TRBJ1-1; D is ambiguous. Germline V gene sequence: CDR1 SGHDN, CDR2 FVKESK. V lost 1 base, J lost 6 bases, and 9 bases lay in between. The CDR3 contains 13 residues. The CDR3 coding sequence is TGTGCCAGCAGCCAAGGGTTCGGGGCTGAAGCTTTCTTT. This sequence encodes CASSQGFGAEAFF.

The J gene is TRBJ2-5, the V gene TRBV7-9, with D unresolved. The V gene's germline CDR1 is SEHNR and CDR2 FQNEAQ (reference sequence). The CDR3 covers 14 residues. V was pared by 5 bases and J by 8 bases, with 18 bases between. The CDR3 bases are TGTGCCAGCAGCGATAGCCGAGACCAAGGAACCCAGTACTTC. Its translation is CASSDSRDQGTQYF.

The chain has TRBV7-8 and TRBJ2-1; 12 nucleotides match TRBD2. This CDR3 is 18 amino acids long. With 7 bases clipped from V and 4 bases from J, the junction kept 14 bases outside the gene matches. CDR1 and CDR2 (germline): SGHVS, FQNEAQ. The CDR3: CASNGLAGTRSQYNEQFF. DNA of the CDR3: TGTGCCAGCAACGGACTAGCGGGGACACGGAGTCAATACAATGAGCAGTTCTTC.

CDR3 loop: CASSYSLKTPTYEQYF. The DNA for the CDR3 is TGTGCCAGCAGTTACTCCCTGAAGACCCCTACCTACGAGCAGTACTTC. The chain is built from TRBV6-6 and TRBJ2-7; D is unclear. The germline V and J ends were trimmed by 0 bases and 2 bases, with 14 bases remaining between them. The CDR3 consists of 16 residues. Per the germline V gene, CDR1 is MNHNY and CDR2 is SVGAGI (reference sequence).

The genes are TRBV12-3 or TRBV12-4 and TRBJ2-4; TRBD1 or TRBD2 may be the D gene (5 bases each). V gave up 5 bases and J gave up 4 bases, with 15 bases separating them. This CDR3 contains 15 residues. The CDR3 sequence is CASSLRALAKNIQYF. Here the CDR3 DNA reads TGTGCCAGCAGTCTCAGGGCATTAGCGAAAAACATTCAGTACTTC.

This clonotype appeared once. The CDR3 DNA reads TGTGCCAGCGGGGCGGGGGCCGCATACAATGAGCAGTTCTTC. Its protein is CASGAGAAYNEQFF. V gene TRBV7-9 combines with J gene TRBJ2-1; a possible D gene is TRBD2 (7 bases). The germline V gene has CDR1 SEHNR and CDR2 FQNEAQ (reference sequence). V lost 8 bases and J 4 bases, leaving 15 bases between the germline ends. This CDR3 is 14 amino acids long.

This chain links TRBV5-6 with TRBJ2-7; D not certain. The CDR3 length is 14 residues. Germline V gene data show CDR1 as SGHDT and CDR2 as YYEEEE. The V end lost 0 bases, the J end lost 2 bases, and 9 bases lay between the germline ends. CDR3 DNA sequence: TGTGCCAGCAGCTTGGGGCAGGCCCCCTACGAGCAGTACTTC. Its protein product is CASSLGQAPYEQYF.

This rearrangement joins TRBV5-1 to TRBJ2-7; 8 nucleotides match TRBD1. Trimming at V came to 4 bases and at J to 2 bases, leaving 8 bases not matched to a gene. Germline-derived CDR1 and CDR2 are SGHRS and YFSETQ. The CDR3 spans 15 residues. The CDR3 DNA sequence: TGCGCCAGCAGCCTCCGGACAGGGCTGACCTACGAGCAGTACTTC. It encodes CASSLRTGLTYEQYF. The full variable domain, its missing parts supplied by reference TRBV5-1 and TRBJ2-7, is KAGVTQTPRYLIKTRGQQVTLSCSPISGHRSVSWYQQTPGQGLQFLFEYFSETQRNKGNFPGRFSGRQFSNSRSEMNVSTLELGDSALYLCASSLRTGLTYEQYFGPGTRLTVT.

The chain combines TRBV3-1 with TRBJ2-2, with TRBD2 matching 7 bases. The V and J ends lost 1 base and 4 bases, in that order; junction bases with no gene match: 12. This CDR3 is built from 18 residues. Germline CDR1 reads LGHDT; CDR2 reads YNNKEL (reference sequence). CDR3 sequence: CASSQGVSGLGLTGELFF. The DNA of the CDR3 is TGTGCCAGCAGCCAAGGCGTGTCCGGACTAGGCCTCACCGGGGAGCTGTTTTTT.

This sequence joins TRBV15 and TRBJ1-6; D gene ambiguous. This CDR3 comprises 17 residues. V dropped 5 bases and J dropped 0 bases, with 14 bases sitting between them. Germline CDR1 is LNHNV and CDR2 is YYDKDF (reference sequence). The CDR3 region is CATSREDGNSYNSPLHF. CDR3 nucleotide sequence: TGTGCCACCAGCCGGGAGGACGGGAACTCCTATAATTCACCCCTCCACTTT. Full variable domain (remainder filled in from reference TRBV15 and TRBJ1-6): DAMVIQNPRYQVTQFGKPVTLSCSQTLNHNVMYWYQQKSSQAPKLLFHYYDKDFNNEADTPDNFQSRRPNTSFCFLDIRSPGLGDTAMYLCATSREDGNSYNSPLHFGNGTRLTVT.

V usage is TRBV20-1 and J usage is TRBJ1-4, with a tentative D call TRBD1 (6 bases). Germline V gene lookup returns CDR1 DFQATT and CDR2 SNEGSKA (reference sequence). V lost 0 bases, J lost 6 bases, and 14 bases lay in between. CDR3 length: 15 residues. The CDR3 nucleotides are TGCAGTGCTAGAGATTACAGGGAAATCGATGAAAAACTGTTTTTT. Its protein is CSARDYREIDEKLFF.

A single count supports this clonotype. This chain uses TRBV7-9 with TRBJ1-5; possible D gene TRBD1, 6 bases. The V and J ends lost 2 bases and 4 bases respectively, with 15 bases between them. The CDR3 has 16 amino acids. Germline loops: CDR1 SEHNR, CDR2 FQNEAQ (reference sequence). The CDR3 nucleotides read TGTGCCAGCAGCTTAACCGGGACAACCGATAATCAGCCCCAGCATTTT. Its protein product is CASSLTGTTDNQPQHF.

The chain uses TRBV28 and TRBJ2-7; possibly TRBD1 for D (5 bases). V was cut by 3 bases and J by 3 bases, with 15 bases left in between. Germline lookup yields CDR1 MDHEN and CDR2 SYDVKM. The CDR3 runs to 15 residues. CDR3 sequence: CASSFVGDSDYEQYF. CDR3 DNA: TGTGCCAGCAGTTTCGTGGGTGACAGTGACTACGAGCAGTACTTC.

The V gene is TRBV5-4, the J gene TRBJ2-7, with D tentatively TRBD1 (6 bases). Trimming removed 5 bases at V and 4 bases at J, with 10 bases between. The CDR3 covers 12 residues. Germline CDR1 and CDR2: SGHNT and YYREEE (reference sequence). CDR3 sequence: CASRQQGYEQYF. The CDR3 bases are TGTGCCAGCAGGCAACAGGGTTACGAGCAGTACTTC. Filled out from reference TRBV5-4 and TRBJ2-7, the complete variable domain reads ETGVTQSPTHLIKTRGQQVTLRCSSQSGHNTVSWYQQALGQGPQFIFQYYREEENGRGNFPPRFSGLQFPNYSSELNVNALELDDSALYLCASRQQGYEQYFGPGTRLTVT.

The chain uses TRBV11-2 and TRBJ2-3, with TRBD1 identical over 7 bases. The CDR3 is made up of 20 amino acids. V dropped 2 bases and J dropped 0; count of bases not matched to a gene: 17. The germline V gene encodes CDR1 SGHAT and CDR2 FQNNGV. The CDR3 loop is CASSLWGQPQRAVSTDTQYF. The DNA for the CDR3 is TGTGCCAGCAGCTTATGGGGACAGCCACAAAGGGCAGTTAGCACAGATACGCAGTATTTT.

V usage is TRBV4-3 and J usage is TRBJ1-6; 8 nucleotides align to TRBD1. There are 15 residues in the CDR3. V lost 3 bases and J lost 6; bases outside the gene matches: 4. The germline V gene has CDR1 LGHNA and CDR2 YSLEER. DNA for the CDR3: TGCGCCAGCAGCCAGGACAGGGCCTCTAATTCACCCCTCCACTTT. It codes for CASSQDRASNSPLHF.

V and J are TRBV29-1 and TRBJ1-2; D is ambiguous. The ends were cut back, 7 bases at V and 5 bases at J, with 20 bases in the middle. The CDR3 has 14 residues. The germline V gene has CDR1 SQVTM and CDR2 ANQGSEA. The CDR3 region has the DNA TGCAGCGCCCCGACCGTAAGGGAACCATATGGCTACACCTTC. Amino acid sequence: CSAPTVREPYGYTF.

The chain employs TRBV12-3 or TRBV12-4 and TRBJ1-2; D unclear. The CDR3 has 13 residues. Trimming left V 3 bases short and J 5 bases short, with 10 bases between. CDR3 amino acids: CASSFARDYGYTF. The CDR3 DNA reads TGTGCCAGCAGTTTCGCGCGGGATTATGGCTACACCTTC.

The chain combines TRBV3-1 with TRBJ1-2, with a weak D call TRBD1 (6 bases). Trimming pared 1 base from V and 3 bases from J, leaving 18 bases between. The CDR3 covers 17 residues. Germline CDR1 is LGHDT and CDR2 is YNNKEL (reference sequence). Written as DNA, the CDR3 is TGTGCCAGCAGCCAAGTCGCTTCACTGGGGGGCGACTATGGCTACACCTTC. Protein: CASSQVASLGGDYGYTF.

The chain is built from TRBV27 and TRBJ2-1; no definite D call. Deletions cut 1 base from V and 9 bases from J, with 10 bases between. The CDR3 length is 13 residues. From germline, CDR1 is MNHEY and CDR2 SMNVEV (reference sequence). CDR3 bases: TGTGCCAGCAGTTTATACGGAGTGGGTGAGCAGTTCTTC. Translated: CASSLYGVGEQFF.

The chain employs TRBV29-1 and TRBJ1-1; the D gene is possibly TRBD1 (6 bases). The germline V gene encodes CDR1 SQVTM and CDR2 ANQGSEA. The CDR3 covers 11 residues. Trimming left V 6 bases short and J 6 bases short, with 11 bases between. The CDR3 spells CSVGGQPEAFF. For the CDR3, the DNA is TGCAGCGTCGGCGGACAGCCTGAAGCTTTCTTT.

The genes are TRBV20-1 and TRBJ2-1; TRBD2 aligns across 11 bases. The trim removed 2 bases at V and 6 bases at J, leaving 6 bases unmatched. Germline V gene sequence: CDR1 DFQATT, CDR2 SNEGSKA (reference sequence). This CDR3 has 15 amino acids. DNA for the CDR3: TGCAGTGCTAGACGTCCTAGCGGGGGGTTCAATGAGCAGTTCTTC. It encodes CSARRPSGGFNEQFF.

This rearrangement joins TRBV14 to TRBJ2-3, with D tentatively TRBD1 (5 bases). V was clipped by 3 bases and J by 4 bases, with 14 bases between them. The CDR3 loop spans 15 amino acids. Per germline, CDR1 SGHDN and CDR2 FVKESK. CDR3 protein: CASSHANQGSDTQYF. The CDR3 DNA reads as TGTGCCAGCAGCCATGCAAACCAGGGATCAGATACGCAGTATTTT.

The CDR3 DNA follows: TGTGCCAGCAGTCCACAATCAAGGGGGGACATTCAGTACTTC. Translation gives CASSPQSRGDIQYF. The rearrangement joins TRBV27 to TRBJ2-4; possibly TRBD1 or TRBD2 for D (6 bases each). The CDR3 has 14 amino acids. The V and J ends lost 5 bases and 8 bases respectively, with 16 bases between them. CDR1 and CDR2 (germline): MNHEY, SMNVEV (reference sequence).

The chain has TRBV27 and TRBJ1-6; 7 positions agree with TRBD1. CDR1 and CDR2 (germline): MNHEY, SMNVEV (reference sequence). The V and J ends lost 3 bases and 10 bases, in that order; junction bases with no gene match: 9. The CDR3 spans 15 residues. The CDR3 DNA sequence: TGTGCCAGCAGTTTTGCAAAAGGGGGCAGCTCACCCCTCCACTTT. Its translation is CASSFAKGGSSPLHF.

The V gene is TRBV15, the J gene TRBJ1-5; D is perhaps TRBD1 (5 bases). V was pared by 5 bases and J by 7 bases, with 18 bases between. CDR3 size: 15 residues. Germline V gene sequence: CDR1 LNHNV, CDR2 YYDKDF (reference sequence). CDR3 residues: CATSQEGLGGQPQHF. The DNA of the CDR3 is TGTGCCACCAGCCAAGAAGGACTTGGGGGACAGCCCCAGCATTTT.

This rearrangement joins TRBV7-2 to TRBJ1-1; D is undetermined. The CDR3 extends over 16 amino acids. V gave up 1 base and J gave up 1 base, with 13 bases separating them. Germline V gives CDR1 SGHTA, CDR2 FQGNSA. The chain's CDR3 is CASSLGGFGSNTEAFF. CDR3 in DNA: TGTGCCAGCAGCTTAGGGGGATTCGGCTCGAACACTGAAGCTTTCTTT.

The count of this clonotype is one. This sequence joins TRBV12-3 or TRBV12-4 and TRBJ1-2; 10 bases agree with TRBD1. CDR3 size: 17 residues. Germline trimming cut 5 bases from V and 2 bases from J; bases unmatched to any gene: 11. The CDR3 region is CASSGWDRGRLNYGYTF. Written as DNA, the CDR3 is TGTGCCAGCAGTGGGTGGGACAGGGGACGCTTGAACTATGGCTACACCTTC.